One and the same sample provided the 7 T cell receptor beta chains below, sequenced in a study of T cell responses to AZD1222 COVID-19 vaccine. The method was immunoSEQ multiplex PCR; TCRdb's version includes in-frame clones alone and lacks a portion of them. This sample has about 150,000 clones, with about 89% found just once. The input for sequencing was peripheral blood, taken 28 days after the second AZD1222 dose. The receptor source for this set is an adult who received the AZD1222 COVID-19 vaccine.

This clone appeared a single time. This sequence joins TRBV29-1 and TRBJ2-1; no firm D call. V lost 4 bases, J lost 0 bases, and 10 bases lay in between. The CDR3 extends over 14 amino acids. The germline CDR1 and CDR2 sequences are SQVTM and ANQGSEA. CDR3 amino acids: CSVATLSSYNEQFF. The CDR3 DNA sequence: TGCAGCGTTGCGACTCTAAGCTCCTACAATGAGCAGTTCTTC.

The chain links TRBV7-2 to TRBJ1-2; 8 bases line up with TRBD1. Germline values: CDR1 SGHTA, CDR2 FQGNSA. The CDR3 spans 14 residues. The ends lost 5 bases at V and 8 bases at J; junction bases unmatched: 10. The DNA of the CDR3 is TGTGCCAGCAGCACCGACAGGGGTTTGTACGGCTACACCTTC. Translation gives CASSTDRGLYGYTF.

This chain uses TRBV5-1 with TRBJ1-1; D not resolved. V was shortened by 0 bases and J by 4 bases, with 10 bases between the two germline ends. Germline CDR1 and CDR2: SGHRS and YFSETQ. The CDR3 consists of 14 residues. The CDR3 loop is CASSLDGIGTEAFF. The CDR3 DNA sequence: TGCGCCAGCAGCTTGGACGGCATTGGCACTGAAGCTTTCTTT.

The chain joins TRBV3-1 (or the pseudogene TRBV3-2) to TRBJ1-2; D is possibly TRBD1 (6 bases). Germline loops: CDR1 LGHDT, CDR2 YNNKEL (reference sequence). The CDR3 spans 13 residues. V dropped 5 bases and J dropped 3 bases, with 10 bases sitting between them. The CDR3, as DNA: TGTGCCAGCAGCGCCGGACAGCACTATGGCTACACCTTC. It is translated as CASSAGQHYGYTF.

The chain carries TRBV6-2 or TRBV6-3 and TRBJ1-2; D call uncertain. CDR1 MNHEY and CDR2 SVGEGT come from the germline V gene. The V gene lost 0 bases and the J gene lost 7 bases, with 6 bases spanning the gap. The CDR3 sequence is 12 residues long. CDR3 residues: CASSYSEGGYTF. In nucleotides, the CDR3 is TGTGCCAGCAGTTACTCGGAGGGTGGCTACACCTTC.

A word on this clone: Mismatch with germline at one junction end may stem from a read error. The CDR3 spells CASSPDKLSVF. CDR3 coding DNA: TGTGCCAGCAGCCCCGACAAGCTCTCGGTTTTT. This chain joins TRBV7-2 and TRBJ1-4; D ambiguous. This CDR3 contains 11 residues. Per germline, CDR1 SGHTA and CDR2 FQGNSA.

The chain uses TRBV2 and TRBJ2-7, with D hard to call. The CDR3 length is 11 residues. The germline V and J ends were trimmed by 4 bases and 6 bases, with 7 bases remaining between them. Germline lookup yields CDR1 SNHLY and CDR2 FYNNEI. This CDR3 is CASSALTEQYF. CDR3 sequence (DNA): TGTGCCAGCAGTGCCTTAACCGAGCAGTACTTC.